This TCR beta chain was identified during a study of T cell responses to AZD1222 COVID-19 vaccine. As for this clone: As yet, its antigen is unknown.

The protocol was immunoSEQ multiplex PCR, while the TCRdb copy is restricted to in-frame clones and leaves out a portion. The sample lists around 120,000 clones; around 92% were seen once. General study points: Mostly white British, mostly female donors; authors suggested clonal diversity may be underestimated. Close to half of all spike-specific TCRs reportedly target regions of the variants that are unmutated. Sampling captured repertoires only after the peak T cell response. Baseline testing showed seropositivity in only six AZD1222 recipients.

V gave up 4 bases and J gave up 5 bases, with 9 bases separating them. This CDR3 has 13 amino acids. In germline, CDR1 is SGDLS, CDR2 YYNGEE. The J gene is TRBJ1-4, the V gene TRBV9; D might be TRBD1 (5 bases). The starting material was peripheral blood, obtained on day 0 of AZD1222 vaccination. The sequence was obtained from an adult in good health. This chain's CDR3 is CASSSRTNEKLFF. In DNA form, the CDR3 reads TGTGCCAGCAGCTCCCGGACAAATGAAAAACTGTTTTTT.